This T cell receptor beta chain is from a study of blood T cell repertoires in COVID-19. Turning to the study itself: Researchers got acute and convalescent COVID-19 samples from the United States, Italy and Spain. From T cells, B-cell-depleted T cells, or PBMCs came the material, which was cDNA or gDNA.

Using immunoSEQ multiplex PCR, the repertoire was profiled, and TCRdb retains in-frame clones only, with some absent. In the table there are 100,000 to 110,000 clones, just over 85% of which are singletons. The origin of this receptor is a human donor in a cohort sampled during active COVID-19. The sequenced material came from peripheral blood.

DNA of the CDR3: TGTGCCAGCAGTGTGGAGGGGGGGGCCCACGAGCAGTACTTC. This sequence encodes CASSVEGGAHEQYF. The V gene is TRBV2, the J gene TRBJ2-7; tentatively, D is TRBD2 (7 bases). With 4 bases removed from V and 5 bases from J, the gap between germline ends came to 15 bases. The germline CDR1 and CDR2 sequences are SNHLY and FYNNEI. This CDR3 has 14 amino acids.